This is a list of T cell receptor beta chains from one sample in a study of immune evolution from preneoplasia to lung adenocarcinoma. Sequencing used immunoSEQ multiplex PCR; TCRdb keeps in-frame clones, though not all of them. The sample gives 7,500 to 10,000 clones, around 80% of which show up once; 4.5% to 5% is in the top ten. The sample taken for sequencing was FFPE minimally invasive lung adenocarcinoma tissue. All receptors come from a person aged 65 to 85 with lung adenocarcinoma. Some clones in this sample may be carry-over from other donors' samples. CDR3s include the opening cysteine and the closing phenylalanine or tryptophan. A D gene is named only where the DNA matches it firmly. Some rows have no size entry. The others give once, few or many, or a class for an expanded clone.

abundance: once; v_gene: TRBV6-6; d_gene: .; j_gene: TRBJ2-1; CDR3aa: CASSYSALSNEQFF; CDR3nt: TGTGCCAGCAGTTATTCCGCCCTATCCAATGAGCAGTTCTTC
abundance: .; v_gene: TRBV5-5; d_gene: .; j_gene: TRBJ2-3; CDR3aa: CASSLWGVSTDTQYF; CDR3nt: TGTGCCAGCAGCTTATGGGGGGTCAGCACAGATACGCAGTATTTT
abundance: .; v_gene: TRBV5-6; d_gene: TRBD2; j_gene: TRBJ2-1; CDR3aa: CASSFATSGSSYNEQFF; CDR3nt: TGTGCCAGCAGTTTCGCGACTAGCGGGAGCTCCTACAATGAGCAGTTCTTC
abundance: .; v_gene: TRBV2; d_gene: .; j_gene: TRBJ2-5; CDR3aa: CASQPPGHQETQYF; CDR3nt: TGTGCCAGCCAGCCCCCAGGGCACCAAGAGACCCAGTACTTC
abundance: .; v_gene: TRBV19; d_gene: .; j_gene: TRBJ1-5; CDR3aa: CASRGQLQNQPQHF; CDR3nt: TGTGCCAGTAGGGGACAACTCCAGAATCAGCCCCAGCATTTT
abundance: .; v_gene: TRBV28; d_gene: .; j_gene: TRBJ2-4; CDR3aa: CASSLYPLAKNIQYF; CDR3nt: TGTGCCAGCAGTTTATACCCGCTCGCCAAAAACATTCAGTACTTC
abundance: .; v_gene: TRBV5-1; d_gene: TRBD2; j_gene: TRBJ2-2; CDR3aa: CASEAGGRGELFF; CDR3nt: TGCGCCAGCGAGGCGGGGGGAAGAGGGGAGCTGTTTTTT
abundance: once; v_gene: TRBV29-1; d_gene: .; j_gene: TRBJ2-5; CDR3aa: CSVELLRTQYF; CDR3nt: TGCAGCGTTGAATTGTTGAGGACCCAGTACTTC
abundance: .; v_gene: TRBV15; d_gene: TRBD1; j_gene: TRBJ1-4; CDR3aa: CATGGQLNEKLFF; CDR3nt: TGTGCCACCGGGGGACAGCTTAATGAAAAACTGTTTTTT
abundance: .; v_gene: TRBV28; d_gene: .; j_gene: TRBJ2-1; CDR3aa: CASSLVLTRSYNEQFF; CDR3nt: TGTGCCAGCAGTTTAGTCCTGACCCGCTCCTACAATGAGCAGTTCTTC
abundance: .; v_gene: TRBV27; d_gene: TRBD1; j_gene: TRBJ2-1; CDR3aa: CASSPETGTGGYNEQFF; CDR3nt: TGTGCCAGCAGTCCGGAAACCGGGACAGGGGGCTACAATGAGCAGTTCTTC
abundance: .; v_gene: TRBV28; d_gene: TRBD2; j_gene: TRBJ2-2; CDR3aa: CASRSSGRDTGELFF; CDR3nt: TGTGCCAGCAGGTCTAGCGGGAGGGATACCGGGGAGCTGTTTTTT
abundance: .; v_gene: TRBV7-6; d_gene: TRBD1; j_gene: TRBJ2-7; CDR3aa: CASSKGQGIANEQYF; CDR3nt: TGTGCCAGCAGCAAGGGACAGGGGATCGCCAACGAGCAGTACTTC
abundance: few; v_gene: TRBV19; d_gene: .; j_gene: TRBJ1-2; CDR3aa: CATLKGDYGYTF; CDR3nt: TGTGCCACCCTCAAAGGAGACTATGGCTACACCTTC
abundance: few; v_gene: TRBV19; d_gene: .; j_gene: TRBJ1-5; CDR3aa: CASRGGQGGNQPQHF; CDR3nt: TGTGCCAGTAGAGGGGGGCAGGGAGGCAATCAGCCCCAGCATTTT
abundance: .; v_gene: TRBV19; d_gene: .; j_gene: TRBJ1-2; CDR3aa: CASSTWTAVNYGYTF; CDR3nt: TGTGCCAGTAGTACGTGGACAGCCGTTAACTATGGCTACACCTTC
abundance: .; v_gene: TRBV20-1; d_gene: .; j_gene: TRBJ2-3; CDR3aa: CSARGGFTQYF; CDR3nt: TGCAGTGCGAGAGGGGGATTTACGCAGTATTTT
abundance: .; v_gene: TRBV2; d_gene: .; j_gene: TRBJ2-3; CDR3aa: CASSEKGDTQYF; CDR3nt: TGTGCCAGCAGTGAAAAGGGCGATACGCAGTATTTT
abundance: .; v_gene: TRBV25-1; d_gene: .; j_gene: TRBJ1-1; CDR3aa: CASSGKYTEAFF; CDR3nt: TGTGCCAGCAGTGGGAAATACACTGAAGCTTTCTTT
abundance: .; v_gene: TRBV4-1; d_gene: .; j_gene: TRBJ2-7; CDR3aa: CASSQGGHYEQYF; CDR3nt: TGCGCCAGCAGCCAGGGGGGGCATTACGAGCAGTACTTC
abundance: .; v_gene: TRBV7-9; d_gene: .; j_gene: TRBJ1-4; CDR3aa: CASRERGSNEKLFF; CDR3nt: TGTGCCAGCAGAGAGCGGGGTTCTAATGAAAAACTGTTTTTT
abundance: .; v_gene: TRBV9; d_gene: .; j_gene: TRBJ2-3; CDR3aa: CASNPSGIRTDTQYF; CDR3nt: TGTGCCAGCAATCCTTCTGGGATACGAACAGATACGCAGTATTTT
abundance: .; v_gene: TRBV28; d_gene: .; j_gene: TRBJ2-2; CDR3aa: CASSPPQLAGELFF; CDR3nt: TGTGCCAGCAGCCCCCCCCAATTGGCCGGGGAGCTGTTTTTT
abundance: .; v_gene: TRBV9; d_gene: TRBD1; j_gene: TRBJ2-7; CDR3aa: CASSAGQGHYF; CDR3nt: TGTGCCAGCAGCGCCGGACAGGGACATTACTTC
abundance: .; v_gene: TRBV5-6; d_gene: .; j_gene: TRBJ2-3; CDR3aa: CASSLATADTQYF; CDR3nt: TGTGCCAGCAGCTTGGCGACAGCAGATACGCAGTATTTT
abundance: .; v_gene: TRBV19; d_gene: TRBD1; j_gene: TRBJ1-5; CDR3aa: CASSITTGGMDQPQHF; CDR3nt: TGTGCCAGTAGTATAACGACAGGGGGCATGGATCAGCCCCAGCATTTT
abundance: .; v_gene: TRBV7-9; d_gene: TRBD1; j_gene: TRBJ2-5; CDR3aa: CASGPGTEETQYF; CDR3nt: TGTGCCAGCGGCCCAGGGACAGAAGAGACCCAGTACTTC
abundance: .; v_gene: TRBV15; d_gene: .; j_gene: TRBJ1-4; CDR3aa: CATSRDKGGEKLFF; CDR3nt: TGTGCCACCAGCAGAGATAAGGGAGGAGAAAAACTGTTTTTT
abundance: few; v_gene: TRBV19; d_gene: .; j_gene: TRBJ2-5; CDR3aa: CASSPRGGETQYF; CDR3nt: TGTGCCAGTAGTCCCAGGGGCGGCGAGACCCAGTACTTC
abundance: .; v_gene: TRBV7-3; d_gene: .; j_gene: TRBJ1-6; CDR3aa: CASSLSWTEDSPLHF; CDR3nt: TGTGCCAGCAGCTTATCGTGGACAGAGGACTCACCCCTCCACTTT
abundance: .; v_gene: TRBV28; d_gene: .; j_gene: TRBJ2-3; CDR3aa: CASSFGAGHLSADTQYF; CDR3nt: TGTGCCAGCAGTTTCGGGGCAGGCCATTTGAGCGCAGATACGCAGTATTTT
abundance: once; v_gene: TRBV28; d_gene: .; j_gene: TRBJ1-5; CDR3aa: CASHSPGTRSTNQPQHF; CDR3nt: TGTGCCAGCCACTCTCCGGGGACCCGAAGTACGAATCAGCCCCAGCATTTT
abundance: once; v_gene: TRBV28; d_gene: .; j_gene: TRBJ2-7; CDR3aa: CASRRDLPYEQYF; CDR3nt: TGTGCCAGCAGGCGGGACTTACCCTACGAGCAGTACTTC
abundance: .; v_gene: TRBV7-9; d_gene: .; j_gene: TRBJ2-5; CDR3aa: CASRTGAQETQYF; CDR3nt: TGTGCCAGCAGGACGGGGGCCCAAGAGACCCAGTACTTC
abundance: once; v_gene: TRBV7-8; d_gene: .; j_gene: TRBJ2-3; CDR3aa: CASSPPRQDTQYF; CDR3nt: TGTGCCAGCAGCCCCCCCCGACAAGATACGCAGTATTTT
abundance: few; v_gene: TRBV5-5; d_gene: TRBD1; j_gene: TRBJ2-5; CDR3aa: CASSLELTGVSGLQETQYF; CDR3nt: TGTGCCAGCAGCTTGGAGTTAACAGGGGTTTCGGGCCTACAAGAGACCCAGTACTTC
abundance: .; v_gene: TRBV5-1; d_gene: .; j_gene: TRBJ2-2; CDR3aa: CASSEGTGELFF; CDR3nt: TGCGCCAGCAGCGAAGGCACCGGGGAGCTGTTTTTT
abundance: few; v_gene: TRBV5-1; d_gene: TRBD1; j_gene: TRBJ2-7; CDR3aa: CASSLEQVTGIDEQYF; CDR3nt: TGCGCCAGCAGCTTGGAACAAGTGACAGGGATTGACGAGCAGTACTTC
abundance: .; v_gene: TRBV18; d_gene: TRBD1; j_gene: TRBJ2-1; CDR3aa: CASSPRPGQGAYEQFF; CDR3nt: TGTGCCAGCTCACCGCGACCGGGACAGGGGGCGTATGAGCAGTTCTTC
abundance: .; v_gene: TRBV16; d_gene: .; j_gene: TRBJ1-5; CDR3aa: CASSQSETVRVQPQHF; CDR3nt: TGTGCCAGCAGCCAATCCGAGACAGTAAGGGTTCAGCCCCAGCATTTT
abundance: .; v_gene: TRBV5-1; d_gene: .; j_gene: TRBJ1-1; CDR3aa: CASSPWTDLEAFF; CDR3nt: TGCGCCAGCAGCCCCTGGACGGACCTTGAAGCTTTCTTT
abundance: few; v_gene: TRBV19; d_gene: TRBD1; j_gene: TRBJ1-2; CDR3aa: CASSIGTGYGYTF; CDR3nt: TGTGCCAGTAGTATCGGGACAGGCTATGGCTACACCTTC
abundance: .; v_gene: TRBV7-9; d_gene: .; j_gene: TRBJ1-6; CDR3aa: CASSRGPSPLHF; CDR3nt: TGTGCCAGCAGCCGGGGCCCGTCACCCCTCCACTTT
abundance: .; v_gene: TRBV21-1; d_gene: .; j_gene: TRBJ1-2; CDR3aa: CASSNPGSANYGYTF; CDR3nt: TGTGCCAGCAGCAACCCAGGTTCTGCTAACTATGGCTACACCTTC
abundance: .; v_gene: TRBV5-4; d_gene: .; j_gene: TRBJ1-2; CDR3aa: CASSSRGGAGYYGYTF; CDR3nt: TGTGCCAGCAGCTCACGGGGGGGCGCAGGGTACTATGGCTACACCTTC
abundance: .; v_gene: TRBV7-2; d_gene: .; j_gene: TRBJ2-1; CDR3aa: CASIQNPSTEQFF; CDR3nt: TGTGCCAGCATCCAAAATCCGTCGACTGAGCAGTTCTTC
abundance: .; v_gene: TRBV6-1; d_gene: .; j_gene: TRBJ2-7; CDR3aa: CASSEAAPYEQYF; CDR3nt: TGTGCCAGCAGTGAAGCTGCCCCCTACGAGCAGTACTTC
abundance: .; v_gene: TRBV7-8; d_gene: TRBD1; j_gene: TRBJ1-4; CDR3aa: CASSRDRGNEKLFF; CDR3nt: TGTGCCAGCAGCCGGGACAGGGGTAATGAAAAACTGTTTTTT
abundance: .; v_gene: TRBV6-5; d_gene: TRBD1; j_gene: TRBJ2-7; CDR3aa: CASSGTGWEQYF; CDR3nt: TGTGCCAGTTCCGGGACAGGGTGGGAGCAGTACTTC
abundance: .; v_gene: TRBV2; d_gene: .; j_gene: TRBJ2-3; CDR3aa: CASSESSRTDTQYF; CDR3nt: TGTGCCAGCAGTGAGTCTTCCCGCACAGATACGCAGTATTTT
abundance: .; v_gene: TRBV30; d_gene: .; j_gene: TRBJ1-1; CDR3aa: CAWEGLNTEAFF; CDR3nt: TGTGCCTGGGAAGGACTGAACACTGAAGCTTTCTTT
abundance: .; v_gene: TRBV28; d_gene: TRBD2; j_gene: TRBJ2-7; CDR3aa: CASRSSGANEQYF; CDR3nt: TGTGCCAGCCGGTCTAGCGGAGCTAATGAGCAGTACTTC
abundance: .; v_gene: TRBV29-1; d_gene: .; j_gene: TRBJ2-5; CDR3aa: CSVERDNRAETQYF; CDR3nt: TGCAGCGTTGAGAGGGATAACCGAGCAGAGACCCAGTACTTC
abundance: .; v_gene: TRBV7-8; d_gene: .; j_gene: TRBJ1-5; CDR3aa: CASRPGGDQPQHF; CDR3nt: TGTGCCAGCAGACCGGGAGGCGATCAGCCCCAGCATTTT
abundance: once; v_gene: TRBV5-8; d_gene: .; j_gene: TRBJ1-1; CDR3aa: CASSLRTMNTEAFF; CDR3nt: TGTGCCAGCAGCTTGCGGACCATGAACACTGAAGCTTTCTTT
abundance: .; v_gene: TRBV25-1; d_gene: .; j_gene: TRBJ1-1; CDR3aa: CASSVDRKGTEAFF; CDR3nt: TGTGCCAGCAGTGTCGACAGGAAGGGCACTGAAGCTTTCTTT
abundance: .; v_gene: TRBV30; d_gene: TRBD1; j_gene: TRBJ2-7; CDR3aa: CAWAGTAWEQYF; CDR3nt: TGTGCCTGGGCCGGGACAGCATGGGAGCAGTACTTC
abundance: .; v_gene: TRBV29-1; d_gene: TRBD1; j_gene: TRBJ1-5; CDR3aa: CSARTGRGNQPQHF; CDR3nt: TGCAGCGCCAGGACAGGTCGTGGCAATCAGCCCCAGCATTTT
abundance: .; v_gene: TRBV7-2; d_gene: .; j_gene: TRBJ2-7; CDR3aa: CASSLTQTYEQYF; CDR3nt: TGTGCCAGCAGCTTGACACAAACCTACGAGCAGTACTTC
abundance: .; v_gene: TRBV2; d_gene: .; j_gene: TRBJ2-7; CDR3aa: CASSSVRSYEQYF; CDR3nt: TGTGCCAGCAGCTCTGTGAGGTCCTACGAGCAGTACTTC